This paragraph reports one TCR beta chain. The data belong to a study of early T cells in non-severe SARS-CoV-2 infection. For the study at large: Sequenced bulk RNA came from whole blood that was unsorted, and chains were unpaired.

Tagging with unique molecular identifiers was applied to individual cDNA molecules. From the 5' RACE reads, TCRdb called clonotypes with MiXCR, one entry per CDR3 protein. The data contain fewer than 30,000 distinct CDR3 sequences, 4% to 4.5% of them singletons. CDR3 length equals 18 residues. The source of this sequence is an adult who was a healthcare worker with PCR-confirmed SARS-CoV-2 infection or an uninfected control (not recorded which). Sequenced material: whole blood. The chain couples TRBV12-2 to TRBJ2-1; the table's D call, TRBD2, has no DNA check behind it. TRBV12-2 is flagged as a pseudogene. The CDR3: CASRLVVFGESFNNEQFF. CDR3 bases: TGTGCAAGTCGCTTAGTAGTCTTTGGGGAATCCTTCAACAATGAGCAGTTCTTC.